This TCR beta chain came from a study of cytomegalovirus exposure and HLA in healthy donors. This clone showed up just a few times. PCR primers comprised 60 Vbeta and 13 Jbeta primers. Generated by immunoSEQ multiplex PCR, the TCRdb table keeps only in-frame clones and is missing some. The profile covers tens of thousands of clones, with roughly 80% appearing a single time and around 2% taken by the ten largest. Trimming took off 2 bases at V and 2 bases at J, with 10 bases between the two ends. The CDR3 contains 14 residues. CDR1 SGHNT and CDR2 YYREEE come from the germline V gene (reference sequence).

Sequenced: PBMCs. The clonotype was recovered from a woman aged 25 to 39 in good health and CMV-seronegative. The chain has TRBV5-4 and TRBJ1-1, with D possibly being TRBD1 (5 bases). The CDR3, as DNA: TGTGCCAGCAGCTTTAAGGGGCTTAACACTGAAGCTTTCTTT. Its protein product is CASSFKGLNTEAFF. The variable domain in full, completed from reference TRBV5-4 and TRBJ1-1, reads ETGVTQSPTHLIKTRGQQVTLRCSSQSGHNTVSWYQQALGQGPQFIFQYYREEENGRGNFPPRFSGLQFPNYSSELNVNALELDDSALYLCASSFKGLNTEAFFGQGTRLTVV.